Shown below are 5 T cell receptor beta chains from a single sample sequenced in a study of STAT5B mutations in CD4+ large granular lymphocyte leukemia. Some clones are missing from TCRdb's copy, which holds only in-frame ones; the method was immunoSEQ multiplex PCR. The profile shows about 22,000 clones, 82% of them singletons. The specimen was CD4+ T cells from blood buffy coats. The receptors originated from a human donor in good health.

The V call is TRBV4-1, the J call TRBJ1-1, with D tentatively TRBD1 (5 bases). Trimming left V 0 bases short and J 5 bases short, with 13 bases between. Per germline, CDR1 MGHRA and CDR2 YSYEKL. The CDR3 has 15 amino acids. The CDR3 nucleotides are TGCGCCAGCAGCCAAGAGGGCCGTCGGGGGACTGAAGCTTTCTTT. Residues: CASSQEGRRGTEAFF.

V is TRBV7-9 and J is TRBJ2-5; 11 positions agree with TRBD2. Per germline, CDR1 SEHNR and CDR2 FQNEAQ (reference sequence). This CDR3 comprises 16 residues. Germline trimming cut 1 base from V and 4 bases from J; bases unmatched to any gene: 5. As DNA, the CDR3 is TGTGCCAGCAGCTTAGGGACTAGCGGGCTCGGAGAGACCCAGTACTTC. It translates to CASSLGTSGLGETQYF.

The CDR3 sequence: CASSPGESYEQYF. The CDR3 nucleotides are TGTGCCAGCAGCCCAGGGGAGTCCTACGAGCAGTACTTC. The V and J genes are TRBV7-2 and TRBJ2-7, with a weak D call TRBD1 (6 bases). Looked up from germline, CDR1 is SGHTA and CDR2 is FQGNSA. The CDR3 extends over 13 amino acids. Trimming stripped 5 bases from V and 1 base from J, with 9 bases between.

The CDR3 nucleotides read TGTGCCAGCAGCTTAGTAAACACCGGGGTGGTTCAGCCCCAGCATTTT. It translates to CASSLVNTGVVQPQHF. This chain links TRBV7-2 with TRBJ1-5, with D hard to call. The CDR3 contains 16 residues. The germline CDR1 and CDR2 sequences are SGHTA and FQGNSA. V was pared by 1 base and J by 6 bases, with 16 bases between.

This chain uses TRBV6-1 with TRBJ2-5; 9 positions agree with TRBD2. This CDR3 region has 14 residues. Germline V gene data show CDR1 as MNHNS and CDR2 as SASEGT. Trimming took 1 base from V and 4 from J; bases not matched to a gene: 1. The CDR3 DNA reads TGTGCCAGCAGTGAAGGACTAGCGGTAGAGACCCAGTACTTC. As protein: CASSEGLAVETQYF.